These T cell receptor beta chains were read from a single sample in a study of beta chain features in type 1 diabetes. TCRdb's copy holds only in-frame clones and misses some; the assay was immunoSEQ multiplex PCR. The table shows about 170,000 clones, with roughly 8% occurring only once. The specimen sequenced was central memory CD4+ T cells from blood. All receptors come from a woman aged 40 to 49 with type 1 diabetes. The CDR3 runs from the conserved cysteine through the conserved F or W. D genes are given only for firm matches. Size is stated for part of the rows, as once, few or many counts, or as a class when the clone is expanded.

TGTGCCACCAGCGGGTTAGACAGGGGTAATTCACCCCTCCACTTT,CATSGLDRGNSPLHF,TRBV15,many,TRBD1,TRBJ1-6
TGTGCCAGCAGCTTCACAGGGGGGGACAATGAGCAGTTCTTC,CASSFTGGDNEQFF,TRBV5-5,.,.,TRBJ2-1
TGTGCCAGCAGTGACTCAACAGGGCCCGGGGAGCTGTTTTTT,CASSDSTGPGELFF,TRBV25-1,.,.,TRBJ2-2
TGTGCCAGCAGCTCCCAGGGGGGTGAGGAGACCCAGTACTTC,CASSSQGGEETQYF,TRBV7-2,few,.,TRBJ2-5
TGTGCCAGCAGCCCGTCGGACTCGGCTGGTGGCTACACCTTC,CASSPSDSAGGYTF,TRBV9,.,.,TRBJ1-2
TGTGCCAGCAGCGTAGGAGGGGCTAGCGGGGTATTCTTCAATGAGCAGTTCTTC,CASSVGGASGVFFNEQFF,TRBV9,.,TRBD2,TRBJ2-1
TGTGCCAGCAGCCAAGGGCAAGGAGGAGGCGAGCAGTACTTC,CASSQGQGGGEQYF,TRBV9,.,.,TRBJ2-7
TGTGCCAGCAGCGTAACCTGGGACAGCCTCTCCTACGAGCAGTACTTC,CASSVTWDSLSYEQYF,TRBV9,many,TRBD1,TRBJ2-7
TGTGCCAGCAGTTTGGAGAACACCATATATTTT,CASSLENTIYF,TRBV28,few,.,TRBJ1-3
TGCAGCGGAGGACAGGGAGATAAAGCTTTCTTT,CSGGQGDKAFF,TRBV29-1,.,TRBD1,TRBJ1-1
TGTGCCAGCAGGAACGGGACTCCTAGCACAGATACGCAGTATTTT,CASRNGTPSTDTQYF,TRBV7-9,.,.,TRBJ2-3
TGCGCCAGCAGCTTAGGGACTAGCAGCAATGAGCAGTTCTTC,CASSLGTSSNEQFF,TRBV5-1,.,TRBD2,TRBJ2-1
TGTGCCAGCAGCGTAGATCGGGGAGAGCAGTACTTC,CASSVDRGEQYF,TRBV9,many,.,TRBJ2-7
TGCAGCGCCGACAGATCGAACACTGAAGCTTTCTTT,CSADRSNTEAFF,TRBV29-1,.,.,TRBJ1-1
TGTGCCAGCACGGGTCAGGGGGGCTACAATGAGCAGTTCTTC,CASTGQGGYNEQFF,TRBV6-5,few,.,TRBJ2-1
TGTGCCAGCAGCGCCCGACAGGGCACTCTAGGGGATGAGCAGTTCTTC,CASSARQGTLGDEQFF,TRBV9,.,TRBD1,TRBJ2-1
TGCGCCAGCAGCCAAGTGAACAGGGGGAGCGGGGAGCTGTTTTTT,CASSQVNRGSGELFF,TRBV4-3,few,TRBD1,TRBJ2-2
TGTGCCAGTAAAACTTCAGGGGACATCAGCGGGGAGCTGTTTTTT,CASKTSGDISGELFF,TRBV19,few,.,TRBJ2-2
TGTGCCAGCAGCTTGGGGACTAGCCAGTTCTTC,CASSLGTSQFF,TRBV7-2,many,TRBD2,TRBJ2-1
TGTGCCACCTTAGCGGGGACAGCCAACACAGATACGCAGTATTTT,CATLAGTANTDTQYF,TRBV19,.,.,TRBJ2-3
TGTGCCATCAGAGTAGCGGGGGGCTACGAGCAGTACTTC,CAIRVAGGYEQYF,TRBV10-3,.,TRBD2,TRBJ2-7
TGTGCCAGCTCACCGTCCAGCGGGAGATACGAGCAGTACTTC,CASSPSSGRYEQYF,TRBV18,few,TRBD2,TRBJ2-7
TGTGCCAGCCATGAGGGCGGAGACTATGGCTACACCTTC,CASHEGGDYGYTF,TRBV6-5,.,.,TRBJ1-2
TGCAGTGTCCGGGACAACTACGAGCAGTACTTC,CSVRDNYEQYF,TRBV20-1,.,.,TRBJ2-7
TGTGCCAGCAGTTTACGGGGTGAGCAGTTCTTC,CASSLRGEQFF,TRBV28,few,.,TRBJ2-1
TGCAGCGTTGAAGATCCTAGGATACAAGAGACCCAGTACTTC,CSVEDPRIQETQYF,TRBV29-1,many,.,TRBJ2-5
TGTGCCACCAGCAAGGGGAACGGAGGCACAGATACGCAGTATTTT,CATSKGNGGTDTQYF,TRBV15,.,.,TRBJ2-3
TGTGCCAGCTCACTAATGACTAGCGGGCTTGGAGAGACCCAGTACTTC,CASSLMTSGLGETQYF,TRBV18,few,TRBD2,TRBJ2-5
TGTGCCAGCAGGGTAGACACCTATGGCTACACCTTC,CASRVDTYGYTF,TRBV2,few,.,TRBJ1-2
TGTGCCAGCAGTTTACCGGACAGGGGCTATGGCTACACCTTC,CASSLPDRGYGYTF,TRBV28,few,TRBD1,TRBJ1-2
TGTGCCAGCAGTTACGGGGCGGCGGGAGTAGCCTACGAGCAGTACTTC,CASSYGAAGVAYEQYF,TRBV6-5,few,TRBD2,TRBJ2-7
TGCGCCAGCAGCTTCCTTACAGGGTCCACTGAAGCTTTCTTT,CASSFLTGSTEAFF,TRBV5-1,.,.,TRBJ1-1
TGTGCCAGCAGCCCGACTAGCGGGCACAATGAGCAGTTCTTC,CASSPTSGHNEQFF,TRBV7-3,few,TRBD2,TRBJ2-1
TGTGCCAGCATGAGGGTTATGGGTCGGGGCGAGCAGTACTTC,CASMRVMGRGEQYF,TRBV28,.,.,TRBJ2-7
TGTGCCAGCAGCTTCTCCGGGACTCTGGCTACTGAAGCTTTCTTT,CASSFSGTLATEAFF,TRBV5-1,.,.,TRBJ1-1
TGTGCCAGCAGCCCACCAACTAGCGGGGGAACCGGGGAGCTGTTTTTT,CASSPPTSGGTGELFF,TRBV7-2,.,TRBD2,TRBJ2-2
TGTGCCAGCAGCAAAGGACAGGCCTCCTACGAGCAGTACTTC,CASSKGQASYEQYF,TRBV7-2,.,TRBD1,TRBJ2-7
TGTGCCAGCAGCCCCAATAGCAATCAGCCCCAGCATTTT,CASSPNSNQPQHF,TRBV7-2,few,.,TRBJ1-5
TGTGCCAGCAGTACCCGCGGGGGGGCAGACGAAAAACTGTTTTTT,CASSTRGGADEKLFF,TRBV27,.,.,TRBJ1-4
TGTGCCAGTAGTATAAGGGACAGGTCCGCCTACGAGCAGTACTTC,CASSIRDRSAYEQYF,TRBV19,few,TRBD1,TRBJ2-7
TGTGCCAGCAGCCCCGGGACAGGCACAGATACGCAGTATTTT,CASSPGTGTDTQYF,TRBV9,few,TRBD1,TRBJ2-3
TGTGCCAGCGTAGGGACAGCAACAACTAATGAAAAACTGTTTTTT,CASVGTATTNEKLFF,TRBV2,.,TRBD1,TRBJ1-4
TGTGCCAGCAGCTCAGGGTCAGCTAACTATGGCTACACCTTC,CASSSGSANYGYTF,TRBV6-6,few,.,TRBJ1-2
TGTGCCAGCACCGGACAGGAGGACACTGAAGCTTTCTTT,CASTGQEDTEAFF,TRBV2,.,TRBD1,TRBJ1-1
TGTGCCAGCAGCTTAGATGGGACTGGGGGTCAGCCCCAGCATTTT,CASSLDGTGGQPQHF,TRBV7-2,.,.,TRBJ1-5